The 18 T cell receptor beta chains below all came from one sample that was sequenced in a study of blood T cells in healthy people across ages. The authors ran a second PCR of about 6 to 11 cycles using a sample-barcoded 5' primer and a J-beta primer mix. MiXCR, run by TCRdb on the 5' RACE reads, gives a single entry per CDR3 protein. The profile shows more than 650,000 distinct CDR3 sequences, about 53% of them singletons. The sequencing input was blood. The receptors were gathered from an older man in good health.

The chain employs TRBV12-3 or TRBV12-4 and TRBJ1-2; D is possibly TRBD1 (5 bases). This CDR3 is built from 13 residues. The ends were cut back, 3 bases at V and 4 bases at J, with 9 bases in the middle. The CDR3 coding sequence is TGTGCCAGCAGTTTTCCAGGGCTCTATGGCTACACCTTC. Amino acid sequence: CASSFPGLYGYTF.

A few counts support this clonotype. The genes are TRBV29-1 and TRBJ2-4, with 7 bases identical to TRBD1. The CDR3 has 13 residues. The V gene end was trimmed by 6 bases and the J gene end by 0 bases; junction bases not matched to a gene: 2. Germline CDR1 is SQVTM and CDR2 is ANQGSEA. The CDR3 DNA reads as TGCAGCGTGAGGGGGCTAGCCAAAAACATTCAGTACTTC. It translates to CSVRGLAKNIQYF.

The rearrangement links TRBV5-1 to TRBJ2-5, with D possibly TRBD1 on 5 matching bases. The germline V gene encodes CDR1 SGHRS and CDR2 YFSETQ. This CDR3 region has 16 residues. V gave up 0 bases and J gave up 5 bases, with 17 bases separating them. The CDR3 reads CASSLGGTGSGETQYF. The CDR3 DNA sequence: TGCGCCAGCAGCTTGGGAGGTACAGGTTCTGGGGAGACCCAGTACTTC. Based on the CDR3 plus reference TRBV5-1 and TRBJ2-5, the full variable domain is KAGVTQTPRYLIKTRGQQVTLSCSPISGHRSVSWYQQTPGQGLQFLFEYFSETQRNKGNFPGRFSGRQFSNSRSEMNVSTLELGDSALYLCASSLGGTGSGETQYFGPGTRLLVL.

This chain uses TRBV5-1 with TRBJ2-5, with D tentatively TRBD2 (5 bases). The germline gives CDR1 SGHRS, CDR2 YFSETQ. Trimming pared 3 bases from V and 0 bases from J, leaving 15 bases between. The CDR3 has 16 residues. CDR3 sequence: CASSSGVPGYQETQYF. The CDR3 DNA follows: TGCGCCAGCAGCTCCGGGGTTCCCGGCTACCAAGAGACCCAGTACTTC.

The table lists this clonotype with a count of one. CDR3 coding DNA: TGTGCCAGCAGCGCCGGGACCCCGGTGTTCGGGTACACCTTC. Protein sequence: CASSAGTPVFGYTF. This sequence joins TRBV11-2 and TRBJ1-2; the D gene is possibly TRBD1 (5 bases). The CDR3 runs 14 residues. The germline V gene encodes CDR1 SGHAT and CDR2 FQNNGV. Trimming took off 5 bases at V and 11 bases at J, with 21 bases between the two ends.

The V call is TRBV12-3 or TRBV12-4, the J call TRBJ2-5; 9 bases align to TRBD2. This CDR3 is built from 13 residues. J gave up 11 bases and V 6 bases, and 10 bases lay outside the gene matches. CDR3 DNA: TGTGCCAGCAGACTAGCGGGTCAAAGAGAGCAGTACTTC. Encoded protein: CASRLAGQREQYF.

V usage is TRBV18 and J usage is TRBJ2-7, with TRBD2 matching over 13 bases. This CDR3 spans 15 amino acids. After removal of 3 bases from V and 3 bases from J, the junction contained 2 bases not matched to a gene. Germline assignment: CDR1 KGHSH and CDR2 LQKENI. CDR3 sequence: CASSPGTSGVYEQYF. The CDR3 DNA sequence: TGTGCCAGCTCACCCGGGACTAGCGGGGTCTACGAGCAGTACTTC.

The chain links TRBV7-2 to TRBJ2-5; 9 nucleotides align to TRBD2. Looked up from germline, CDR1 is SGHTA and CDR2 is FQGNSA. V shed 5 bases, J shed 11 bases, and the junction held 12 bases outside the gene matches. The length of the CDR3 is 14 residues. The CDR3: CASSTGTSPNEQYF. CDR3 coding DNA: TGTGCCAGCAGCACCGGGACTAGCCCGAATGAGCAGTACTTC.

This clonotype turned up a few times. The chain joins TRBV27 to TRBJ2-1; D gene ambiguous. Trimming took 5 bases from V and 1 from J, leaving 12 bases between them. The germline gives CDR1 MNHEY, CDR2 SMNVEV (reference sequence). The CDR3 covers 15 residues. The CDR3 DNA reads as TGTGCCAGCAGTCACAGTCCGGTTTCCTACAATGAGCAGTTCTTC. Its translation is CASSHSPVSYNEQFF.

The chain combines TRBV7-3 with TRBJ1-3; D gene ambiguous. From germline, CDR1 is SGHTA and CDR2 FQGTGA. The CDR3 contains 12 residues. V was trimmed by 5 bases and J by 4 bases, leaving 6 bases between them. The CDR3 spells CASSDGGNTIYF. CDR3 sequence (DNA): TGTGCCAGCAGCGATGGAGGAAACACCATATATTTT.

The chain joins TRBV7-2 to TRBJ2-7, with D tentatively TRBD1 or TRBD2 (7 bases each). In germline, CDR1 is SGHTA, CDR2 FQGNSA. The V end lost 4 bases, the J end lost 1 base, and 20 bases lay between the germline ends. The CDR3 contains 17 residues. The CDR3 loop reads CASSSVGGGQLSYEQYF. The CDR3 bases are TGTGCCAGCAGCTCAGTCGGCGGGGGACAGCTATCCTACGAGCAGTACTTC.

This clonotype was seen only a few times. CDR3 bases: TGTGCCAGCAGCCAAACGGACGGACAAGAGACCCAGTACTTC. Protein: CASSQTDGQETQYF. The chain is built from TRBV3-1 and TRBJ2-5; D ambiguous. The CDR3 sequence is 14 residues long. V shed 2 bases and J shed 2 bases, with 9 bases lying between them. Germline CDR1 LGHDT, CDR2 YNNKEL (reference sequence).

Regarding this clonotype: An end of the junction differs from the germline gene, which may be a read error. CDR3 in amino acids: CASSRTGGASCEQYF. CDR3 nucleotide sequence: TGTGCCAGCAGCCGGACAGGGGGCGCCTCCTGCGAGCAGTACTTC. The gene calls are TRBV7-2 and TRBJ2-5; 11 bases are shared with TRBD1. The J call may be in error: the DNA end matches TRBJ2-7 better. Germline CDR1 and CDR2: SGHTA and FQGNSA. This CDR3 has 15 amino acids.

This chain joins TRBV7-8 and TRBJ2-3; possibly TRBD1 for D (6 bases). Trimming removed 0 bases at V and 14 bases at J, with 24 bases between. Germline CDR1 is SGHVS and CDR2 is FQNEAQ. The CDR3 is made up of 16 amino acids. The CDR3 here is CASSLAVGAGRGYAYF. CDR3 coding DNA: TGTGCCAGCAGCTTAGCAGTGGGGGCCGGAAGGGGATACGCGTATTTT.

This chain connects TRBV7-2 to TRBJ2-7, with D possibly TRBD1 on 6 matching bases. CDR1 is SGHTA, CDR2 FQGNSA, per germline. The CDR3 contains 17 residues. Trimming took off 5 bases at V and 2 bases at J, with 22 bases between the two ends. Here the CDR3 reads CASSRSRALGHTYEQYF. CDR3 sequence (DNA): TGTGCCAGCAGCCGATCAAGGGCCCTGGGACACACCTACGAGCAGTACTTC.

The genes are TRBV29-1 and TRBJ2-1; 12 bases are a match to TRBD2. Trimming took 2 bases from V and 4 from J; bases not matched to a gene: 6. The length of the CDR3 is 16 residues. Germline CDR1 is SQVTM and CDR2 is ANQGSEA. CDR3 loop: CSVELAGGPRYNEQFF. CDR3 DNA sequence: TGCAGCGTTGAACTAGCGGGAGGGCCTCGTTACAATGAGCAGTTCTTC.

This chain joins TRBV10-3 and TRBJ2-5; the D is unclear. The germline V and J ends were trimmed by 3 bases and 11 bases, with 13 bases remaining between them. The CDR3 runs 12 residues. The germline V gene encodes CDR1 ENHRY and CDR2 SYGVKD. The CDR3 DNA reads TGTGCCATCAGTGATGGGGTAGAGGAGCAGTACTTC. Translating gives CAISDGVEEQYF.

In DNA form, the CDR3 reads TGTGCCAGCAGTTGGGGGGGTTCGGTCAATGAGCAGTTCTTC. This gives the protein CASSWGGSVNEQFF. This rearrangement joins TRBV6-2 or TRBV6-3 to TRBJ2-1; 7 positions agree with TRBD2. Trimming took 4 bases from V and 6 from J; bases not matched to a gene: 6. This CDR3 has 14 amino acids. The germline V gene encodes CDR1 MNHEY and CDR2 SVGEGT.